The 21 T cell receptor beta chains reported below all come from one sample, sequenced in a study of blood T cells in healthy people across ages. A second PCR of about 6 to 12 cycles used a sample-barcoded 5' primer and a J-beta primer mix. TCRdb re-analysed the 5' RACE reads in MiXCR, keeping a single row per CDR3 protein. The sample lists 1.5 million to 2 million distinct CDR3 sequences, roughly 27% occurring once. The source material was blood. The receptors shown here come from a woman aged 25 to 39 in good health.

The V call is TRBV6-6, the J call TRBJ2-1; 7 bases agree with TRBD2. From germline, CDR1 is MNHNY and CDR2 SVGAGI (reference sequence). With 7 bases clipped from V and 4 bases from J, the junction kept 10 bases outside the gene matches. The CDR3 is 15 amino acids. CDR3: CASTNGLADYNEQFF. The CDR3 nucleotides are TGTGCCAGCACCAACGGTCTAGCGGATTACAATGAGCAGTTCTTC.

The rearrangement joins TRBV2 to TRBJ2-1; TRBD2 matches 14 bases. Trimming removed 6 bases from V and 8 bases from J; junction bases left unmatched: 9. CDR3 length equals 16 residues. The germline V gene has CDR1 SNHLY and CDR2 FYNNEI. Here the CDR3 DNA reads TGTGCCAGCAGGAGGGGACTAGCGGGAGCGGGCGATGAGCAGTTCTTC. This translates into CASRRGLAGAGDEQFF.

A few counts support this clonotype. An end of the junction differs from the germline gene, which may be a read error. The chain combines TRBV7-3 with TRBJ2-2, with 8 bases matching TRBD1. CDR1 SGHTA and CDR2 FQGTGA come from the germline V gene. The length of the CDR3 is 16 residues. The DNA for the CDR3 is TGTTCCAGCAGCCAAGCCAGGGGGCTTAACACCGGGGAGCTGTTTTTT. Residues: CSSSQARGLNTGELFF.

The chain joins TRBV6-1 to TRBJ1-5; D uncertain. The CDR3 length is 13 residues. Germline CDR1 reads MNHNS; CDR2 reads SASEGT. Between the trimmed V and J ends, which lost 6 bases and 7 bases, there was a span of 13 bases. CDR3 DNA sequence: TGTGCCAGCAGCCCGTCGAGATGGCAGCCCCAGCATTTT. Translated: CASSPSRWQPQHF.

The DNA of the CDR3 is TGTGCTAGTGCCGATAGCGGGGCCCAAGAGACCCAGTACTTC. Translating it yields CASADSGAQETQYF. The rearrangement joins TRBV12-5 to TRBJ2-5; TRBD2 agrees at 8 bases. Germline CDR1 LGHNT, CDR2 FRNRAP. V lost 7 bases, J lost 1 base, and 5 bases stayed unmatched. This CDR3 comprises 14 residues.

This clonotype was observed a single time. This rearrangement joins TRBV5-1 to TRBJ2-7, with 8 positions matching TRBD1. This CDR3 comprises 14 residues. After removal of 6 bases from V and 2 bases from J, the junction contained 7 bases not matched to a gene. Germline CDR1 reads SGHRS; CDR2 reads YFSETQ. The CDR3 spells CASTPATGAYEQYF. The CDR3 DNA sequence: TGCGCCAGCACTCCAGCGACAGGGGCCTACGAGCAGTACTTC.

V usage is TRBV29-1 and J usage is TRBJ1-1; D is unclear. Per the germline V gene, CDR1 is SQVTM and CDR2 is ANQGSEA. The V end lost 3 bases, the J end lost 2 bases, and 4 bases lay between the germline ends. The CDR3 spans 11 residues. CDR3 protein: CSVDSNTEAFF. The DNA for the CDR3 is TGCAGCGTTGATTCCAACACTGAAGCTTTCTTT. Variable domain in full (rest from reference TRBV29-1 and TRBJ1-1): SAVISQKPSRDICQRGTSLTIQCQVDSQVTMMFWYRQQPGQSLTLIATANQGSEATYESGFVIDKFPISRPNLTFSTLTVSNMSPEDSSIYLCSVDSNTEAFFGQGTRLTVV.

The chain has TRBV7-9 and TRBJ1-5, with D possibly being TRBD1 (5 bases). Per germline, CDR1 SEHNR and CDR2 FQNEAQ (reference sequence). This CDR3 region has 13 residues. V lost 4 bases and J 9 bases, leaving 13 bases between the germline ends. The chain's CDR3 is CASSSGVYMPQHF. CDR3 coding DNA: TGTGCCAGCAGCTCGGGGGTATATATGCCCCAGCATTTT.

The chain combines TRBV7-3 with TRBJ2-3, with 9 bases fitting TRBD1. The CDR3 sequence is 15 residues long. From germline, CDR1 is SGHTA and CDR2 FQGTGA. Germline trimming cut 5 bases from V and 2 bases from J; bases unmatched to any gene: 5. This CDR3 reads CASSPTGGLTDTQYF. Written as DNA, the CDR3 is TGTGCCAGCAGCCCTACAGGGGGCCTCACAGATACGCAGTATTTT.

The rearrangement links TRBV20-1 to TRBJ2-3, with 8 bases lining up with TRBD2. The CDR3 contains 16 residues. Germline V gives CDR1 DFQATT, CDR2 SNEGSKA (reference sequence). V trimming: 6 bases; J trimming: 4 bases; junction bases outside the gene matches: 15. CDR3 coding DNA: TGCAGTGCCGGAAGCGTTGAGAGCGGGGGCCCAGATACGCAGTATTTT. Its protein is CSAGSVESGGPDTQYF.

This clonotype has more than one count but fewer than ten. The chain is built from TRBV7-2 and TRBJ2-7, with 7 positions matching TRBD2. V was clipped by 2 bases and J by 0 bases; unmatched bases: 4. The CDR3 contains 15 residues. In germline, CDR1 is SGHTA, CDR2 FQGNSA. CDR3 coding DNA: TGTGCCAGCAGCTTATCGGCGGGAGTCTCCTACGAGCAGTACTTC. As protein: CASSLSAGVSYEQYF.

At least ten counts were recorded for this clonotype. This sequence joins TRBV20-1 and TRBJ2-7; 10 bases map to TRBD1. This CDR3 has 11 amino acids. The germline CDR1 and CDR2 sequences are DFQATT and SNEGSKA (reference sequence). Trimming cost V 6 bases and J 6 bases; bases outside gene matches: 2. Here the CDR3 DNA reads TGCAGTGCAGGGACAGGGGCCGAGCAGTACTTC. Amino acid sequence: CSAGTGAEQYF.

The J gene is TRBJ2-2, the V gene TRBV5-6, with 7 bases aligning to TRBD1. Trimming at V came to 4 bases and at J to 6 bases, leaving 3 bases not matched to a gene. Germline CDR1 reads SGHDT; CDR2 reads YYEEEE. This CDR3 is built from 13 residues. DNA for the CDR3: TGTGCCAGCAGCCCCACAGGGGCCGGGGAGCTGTTTTTT. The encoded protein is CASSPTGAGELFF.

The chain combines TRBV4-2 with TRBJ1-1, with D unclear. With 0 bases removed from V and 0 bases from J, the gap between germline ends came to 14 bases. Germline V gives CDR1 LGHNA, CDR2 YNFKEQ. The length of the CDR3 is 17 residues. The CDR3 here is CASSQELDGPMNTEAFF. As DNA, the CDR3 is TGTGCCAGCAGCCAAGAATTGGACGGCCCCATGAACACTGAAGCTTTCTTT.

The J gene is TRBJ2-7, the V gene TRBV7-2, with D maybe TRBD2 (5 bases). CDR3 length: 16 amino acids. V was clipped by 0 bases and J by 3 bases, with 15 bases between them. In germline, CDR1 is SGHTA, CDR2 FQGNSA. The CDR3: CASSLAGSSVNYEQYF. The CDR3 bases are TGTGCCAGCAGCTTAGCGGGGAGTAGCGTAAACTACGAGCAGTACTTC.

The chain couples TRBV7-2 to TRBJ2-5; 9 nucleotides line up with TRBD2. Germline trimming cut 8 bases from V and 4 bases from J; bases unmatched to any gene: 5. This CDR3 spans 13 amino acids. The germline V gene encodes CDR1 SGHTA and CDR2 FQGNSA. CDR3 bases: TGTGCCAGCGCGGGAGGGCCCTCAGAGACCCAGTACTTC. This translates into CASAGGPSETQYF.

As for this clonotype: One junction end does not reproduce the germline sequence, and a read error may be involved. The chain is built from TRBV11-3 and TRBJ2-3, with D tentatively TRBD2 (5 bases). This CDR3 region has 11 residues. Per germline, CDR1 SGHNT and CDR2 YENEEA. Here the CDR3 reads CASSLGVTRDF. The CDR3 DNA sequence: TGTGCCAGCAGCTTAGGAGTTACGCGGGATTTT. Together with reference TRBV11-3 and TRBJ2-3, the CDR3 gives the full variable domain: EAGVVQSPRYKIIEKKQPVAFWCNPISGHNTLYWYLQNLGQGPELLIRYENEEAVDDSQLPKDRFSAERLKGVDSTLKIQPAELGDSAVYLCASSLGVTRDFGPGTRLTVL.

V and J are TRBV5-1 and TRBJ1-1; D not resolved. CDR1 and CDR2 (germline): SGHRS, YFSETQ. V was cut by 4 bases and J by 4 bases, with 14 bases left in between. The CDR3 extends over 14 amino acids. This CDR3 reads CASSGAAITTEAFF. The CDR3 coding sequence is TGCGCCAGCAGCGGTGCTGCCATCACCACTGAAGCTTTCTTT.

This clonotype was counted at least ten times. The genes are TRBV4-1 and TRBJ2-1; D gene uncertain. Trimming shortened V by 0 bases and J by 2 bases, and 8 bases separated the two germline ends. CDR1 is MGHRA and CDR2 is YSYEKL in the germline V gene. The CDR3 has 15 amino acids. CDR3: CASSQDWTPYNEQFF. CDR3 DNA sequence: TGCGCCAGCAGCCAAGATTGGACCCCCTACAATGAGCAGTTCTTC.

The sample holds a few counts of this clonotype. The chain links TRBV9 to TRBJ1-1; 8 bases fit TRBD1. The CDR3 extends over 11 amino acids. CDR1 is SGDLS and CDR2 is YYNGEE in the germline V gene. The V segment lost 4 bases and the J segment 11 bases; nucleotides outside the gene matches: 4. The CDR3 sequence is CASSTTGDAFF. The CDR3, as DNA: TGTGCCAGCAGCACGACAGGGGATGCTTTCTTT. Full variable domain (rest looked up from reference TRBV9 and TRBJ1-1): DSGVTQTPKHLITATGQRVTLRCSPRSGDLSVYWYQQSLDQGLQFLIQYYNGEERAKGNILERFSAQQFPDLHSELNLSSLELGDSALYFCASSTTGDAFFGQGTRLTVV.

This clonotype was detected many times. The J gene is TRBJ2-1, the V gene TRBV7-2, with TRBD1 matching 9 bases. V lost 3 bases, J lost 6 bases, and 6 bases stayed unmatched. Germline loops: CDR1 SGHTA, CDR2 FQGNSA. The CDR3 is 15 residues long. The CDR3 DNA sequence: TGTGCCAGCAGCTTGCCGGGACAGGGTATCAATGAGCAGTTCTTC. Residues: CASSLPGQGINEQFF.